The 2 T cell receptor beta chains below come from one sample, sequenced in a study of blood T cell repertoires in COVID-19. Some clones are missing from TCRdb's copy, which holds only in-frame ones; the method was immunoSEQ multiplex PCR. There are roughly 200,000 clones in the sample; roughly 77% occur only once, and roughly 5.7% lies in the top ten. Sequences were obtained from peripheral blood. All receptors derive from a middle-aged woman with COVID-19, enrolled during active disease.

The chain carries TRBV27 and TRBJ1-5; D gene unclear. Per germline, CDR1 MNHEY and CDR2 SMNVEV (reference sequence). The CDR3 consists of 14 residues. Trimming pared 6 bases from V and 2 bases from J, leaving 11 bases between. In DNA, the CDR3 is TGTGCCAGCAGGTCACTCCAGGGCAATCAGCCCCAGCATTTT. Translating gives CASRSLQGNQPQHF.

V and J are TRBV12-3 or TRBV12-4 and TRBJ2-1; a possible D gene is TRBD1 (5 bases). The CDR3 runs 13 residues. Trimming removed 8 bases from V and 10 bases from J, with 18 bases in between. The CDR3 DNA follows: TGTGCCAGCGGTGTAGTTCTTCCAGGGGAGCAGTTCTTC. Residues: CASGVVLPGEQFF.